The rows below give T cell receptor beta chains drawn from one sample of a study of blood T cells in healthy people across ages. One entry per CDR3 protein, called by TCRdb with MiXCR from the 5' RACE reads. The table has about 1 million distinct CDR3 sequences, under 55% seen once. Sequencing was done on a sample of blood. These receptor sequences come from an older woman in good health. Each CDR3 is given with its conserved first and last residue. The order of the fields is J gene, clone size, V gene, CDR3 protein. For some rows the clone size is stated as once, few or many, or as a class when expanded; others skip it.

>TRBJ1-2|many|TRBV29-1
CSVEENYGYTF
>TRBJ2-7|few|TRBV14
CASSFGTGWPYEQYF
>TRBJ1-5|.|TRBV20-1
CSASGYWTESSNQPQHF
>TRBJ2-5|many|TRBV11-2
CASSFRLSGEETQYF
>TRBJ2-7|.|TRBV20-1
CSARHPYEQYF
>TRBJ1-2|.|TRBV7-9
CASSPVRAVDGYTF
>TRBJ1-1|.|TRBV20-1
CSATRQGNTEAFF
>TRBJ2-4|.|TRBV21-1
CATKGQGDTPAKNIQYF
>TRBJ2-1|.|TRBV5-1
CASSLTVNYNEQFF
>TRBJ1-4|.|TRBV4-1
CASSHRRGSNEKLFF
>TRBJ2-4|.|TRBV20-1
CSASQQAKNIQYF
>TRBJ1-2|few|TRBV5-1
CASSSRTEAYGYTF
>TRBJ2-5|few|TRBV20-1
CSAGQLAGVEETQYF
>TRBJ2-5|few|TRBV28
CASSARTVEETQYF
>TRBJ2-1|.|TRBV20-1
CSLTEAKRIDEQFF
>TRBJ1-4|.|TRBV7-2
CASSSRALGQGIWGKLFF
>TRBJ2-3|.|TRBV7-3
CASSLTAGEWDTQYF
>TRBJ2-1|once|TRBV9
CASSVERTSGRGEQFF
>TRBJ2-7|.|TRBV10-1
CASSRIWSPPKFDNEQYF
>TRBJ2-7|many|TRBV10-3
CAISAGRQGYEQYF